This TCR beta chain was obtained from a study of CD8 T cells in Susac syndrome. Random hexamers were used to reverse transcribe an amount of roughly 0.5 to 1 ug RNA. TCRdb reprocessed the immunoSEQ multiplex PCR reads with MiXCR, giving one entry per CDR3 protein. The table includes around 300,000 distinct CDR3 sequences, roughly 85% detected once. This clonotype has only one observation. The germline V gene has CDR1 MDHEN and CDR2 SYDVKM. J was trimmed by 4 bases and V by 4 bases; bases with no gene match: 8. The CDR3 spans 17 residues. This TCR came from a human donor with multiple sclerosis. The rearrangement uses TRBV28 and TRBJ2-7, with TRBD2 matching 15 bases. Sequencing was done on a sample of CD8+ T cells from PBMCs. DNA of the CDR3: TGTGCCAGCAGTTCTTACCTGGGACTAGCGGGAGGATACGAGCAGTACTTC. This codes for CASSSYLGLAGGYEQYF. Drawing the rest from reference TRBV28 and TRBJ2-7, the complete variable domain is DVKVTQSSRYLVKRTGEKVFLECVQDMDHENMFWYRQDPGLGLRLIYFSYDVKMKEKGDIPEGYSVSREKKERFSLILESASTNQTSMYLCASSSYLGLAGGYEQYFGPGTRLTVT.